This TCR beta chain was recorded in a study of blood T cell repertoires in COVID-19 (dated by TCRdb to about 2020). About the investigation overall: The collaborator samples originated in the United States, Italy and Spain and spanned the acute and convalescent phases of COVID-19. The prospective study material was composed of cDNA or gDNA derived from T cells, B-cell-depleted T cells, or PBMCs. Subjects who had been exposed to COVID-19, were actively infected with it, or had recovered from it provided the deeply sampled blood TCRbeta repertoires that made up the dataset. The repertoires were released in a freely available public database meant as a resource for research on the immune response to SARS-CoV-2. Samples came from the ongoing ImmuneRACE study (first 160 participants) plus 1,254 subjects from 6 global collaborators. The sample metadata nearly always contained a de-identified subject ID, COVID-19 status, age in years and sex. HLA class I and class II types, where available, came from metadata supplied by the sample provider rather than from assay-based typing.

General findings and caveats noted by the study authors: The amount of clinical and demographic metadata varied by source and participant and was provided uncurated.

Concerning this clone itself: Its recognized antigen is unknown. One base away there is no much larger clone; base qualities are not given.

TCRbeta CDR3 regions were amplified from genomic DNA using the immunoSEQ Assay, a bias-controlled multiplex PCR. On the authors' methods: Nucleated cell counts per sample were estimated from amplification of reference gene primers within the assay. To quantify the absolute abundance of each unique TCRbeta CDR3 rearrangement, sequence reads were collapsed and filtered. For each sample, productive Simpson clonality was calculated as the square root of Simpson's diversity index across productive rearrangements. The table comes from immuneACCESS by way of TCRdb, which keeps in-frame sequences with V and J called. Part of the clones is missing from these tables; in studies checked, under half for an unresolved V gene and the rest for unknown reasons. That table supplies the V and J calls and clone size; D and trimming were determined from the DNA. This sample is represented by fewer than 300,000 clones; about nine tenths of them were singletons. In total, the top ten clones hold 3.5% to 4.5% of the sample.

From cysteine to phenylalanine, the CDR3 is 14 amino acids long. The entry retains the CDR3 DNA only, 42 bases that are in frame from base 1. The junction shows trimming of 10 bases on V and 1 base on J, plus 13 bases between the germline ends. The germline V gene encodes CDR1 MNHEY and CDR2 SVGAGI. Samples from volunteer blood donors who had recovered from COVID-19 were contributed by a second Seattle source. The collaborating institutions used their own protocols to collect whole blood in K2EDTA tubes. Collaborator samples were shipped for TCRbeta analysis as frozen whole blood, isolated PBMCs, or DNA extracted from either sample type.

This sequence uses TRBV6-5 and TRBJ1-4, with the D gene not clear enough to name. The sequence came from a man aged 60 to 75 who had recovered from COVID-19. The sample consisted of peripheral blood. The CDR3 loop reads CATRYSGTNEKLFF. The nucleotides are TGTGCCACCCGTTATTCAGGAACTAATGAAAAACTGTTTTTT.